The 14 T cell receptor beta chains below were found in one sample sequenced in a study of CD8 T cells in ankylosing spondylitis. Study-wide findings and caveats: Ankylosing spondylitis blood seemed to carry a telltale TCR beta motif made of eight or nine highly homologous variants.

The antigens for these receptors are not known. MiXCR, run by TCRdb on the 5' RACE reads, gives a single entry per CDR3 protein. The sample holds more than 250,000 distinct CDR3 sequences, approximately 8.2% seen once. Material: blood, either unsorted or a sorted T cell fraction (not recorded which). The receptor set was obtained from a male donor with ankylosing spondylitis.

The table lists this clonotype with many counts. The chain employs TRBV28 and TRBJ2-1; TRBD1 agrees at 7 bases. Trimming removed 6 bases from V and 7 bases from J; junction bases left unmatched: 18. The CDR3 length is 17 residues. The germline V gene has CDR1 MDHEN and CDR2 SYDVKM. CDR3 residues: CASSLSLGTVIMNEQFF. In DNA, the CDR3 is TGTGCCAGCAGCCTCAGCCTCGGGACAGTGATTATGAATGAGCAGTTCTTC.

The chain uses TRBV20-1 and TRBJ1-1; D is perhaps TRBD1 (5 bases). V lost 3 bases and J lost 5, with 13 bases in between. The CDR3 is 13 amino acids. Per the germline V gene, CDR1 is DFQATT and CDR2 is SNEGSKA (reference sequence). CDR3 residues: CSASGGTGTEAFF. As DNA, the CDR3 is TGCAGTGCTAGTGGGGGGACGGGAACTGAAGCTTTCTTT.

This clonotype was seen a few times. In nucleotides, the CDR3 is TGTGCCTGCTTCCAGGGTCTAAGGGAAAAACTGTTTTTT. It translates to CACFQGLREKLFF. The V and J genes are TRBV30 and TRBJ1-4; D perhaps matches TRBD1 (5 bases). The CDR3 totals 13 residues. Trimming left V 6 bases short and J 8 bases short, with 16 bases between. CDR1 and CDR2 from the germline V gene are GTSNPN and SVGIG (reference sequence).

This clonotype has at least ten counts. This chain uses TRBV6-1 with TRBJ2-7; 7 nucleotides line up with TRBD2. V lost 6 bases and J lost 1; bases outside the gene matches: 3. This CDR3 comprises 13 residues. CDR1 and CDR2 from the germline V gene are MNHNS and SASEGT. CDR3 in amino acids: CASRSGVSYEQYF. CDR3 DNA: TGTGCCAGCAGGAGCGGGGTTTCCTACGAGCAGTACTTC.

There are a few counts of this clonotype. One end of the junction is discordant with germline, which a read error may explain. The chain recombines TRBV30 with TRBJ2-1, with 7 bases aligning to TRBD1. This CDR3 region has 13 residues. Germline V CDR1 and CDR2: GTSNPN, SVGIG (reference sequence). CDR3 nucleotide sequence: TGTGCCTGGTCCCTATCGACAGGGCGCGCGGTTCATTTC. Amino acid sequence: CAWSLSTGRAVHF.

This clonotype was counted between two and nine times. This chain uses TRBV4-2 with TRBJ2-7; TRBD1 might be the D (6 bases). With 3 bases removed from V and 4 bases from J, the gap between germline ends came to 10 bases. The CDR3 has 13 amino acids. Looked up from germline, CDR1 is LGHNA and CDR2 is YNFKEQ. In nucleotides, the CDR3 is TGTGCCAGCAGCCAGCCGGACAGTTACGAGCAGTACTTC. It yields the protein CASSQPDSYEQYF.

This clonotype was counted many times. This chain joins TRBV27 and TRBJ1-4; D remains unclear. CDR1 MNHEY and CDR2 SMNVEV come from the germline V gene (reference sequence). V lost 3 bases and J lost 6, with 8 bases in between. The CDR3 totals 13 residues. CDR3: CASSFQGYEKLFF. The CDR3 coding sequence is TGTGCCAGCAGTTTTCAAGGTTATGAAAAACTGTTTTTT.

This chain's CDR3 is CASSQFSSYNEQFF. In nucleotides, the CDR3 is TGTGCCAGCAGTCAATTCAGCTCCTACAATGAGCAGTTCTTC. J is TRBJ2-1 and V is TRBV11-3; D gene ambiguous. CDR1 and CDR2 (germline): SGHNT, YENEEA. Deletions cut 6 bases from V and 0 bases from J, with 9 bases between. The length of the CDR3 is 14 residues.

This clonotype was seen ten or more times. CDR3 in DNA: TGCAGCGTTCTTTCTACAGGGTTTAAAAACATTCAGTACTTC. Translating it yields CSVLSTGFKNIQYF. This chain links TRBV29-1 with TRBJ2-4, with a tentative D call TRBD1 (6 bases). The CDR3 covers 14 residues. Looked up from germline, CDR1 is SQVTM and CDR2 is ANQGSEA. Trimming pared 5 bases from V and 4 bases from J, leaving 15 bases between. The entire variable domain, with the rest obtained from reference TRBV29-1 and TRBJ2-4, is as follows: SAVISQKPSRDICQRGTSLTIQCQVDSQVTMMFWYRQQPGQSLTLIATANQGSEATYESGFVIDKFPISRPNLTFSTLTVSNMSPEDSSIYLCSVLSTGFKNIQYFGAGTRLSVL.

The rearrangement uses TRBV6-2 or TRBV6-3 and TRBJ1-5, with TRBD1 identical over 7 bases. There are 13 residues in the CDR3. Germline V gene lookup returns CDR1 MNHEY and CDR2 SVGEGT. V lost 4 bases and J lost 9; bases outside the gene matches: 6. The CDR3 loop is CASSSQGGSPQHF. For the CDR3, the DNA is TGTGCCAGCAGTTCGCAGGGGGGATCGCCCCAGCATTTT.

This clonotype was detected a few times. The chain carries TRBV5-1 and TRBJ2-7; D gene unclear. This CDR3 region has 13 residues. CDR1 and CDR2 (germline): SGHRS, YFSETQ. The ends were cut back, 1 base at V and 6 bases at J, with 11 bases in the middle. The CDR3 nucleotides read TGCGCCAGCAGCTTGAACGAGGTAGGCGAGCAGTACTTC. The encoded protein is CASSLNEVGEQYF. Drawing the rest from reference TRBV5-1 and TRBJ2-7, the complete variable domain is KAGVTQTPRYLIKTRGQQVTLSCSPISGHRSVSWYQQTPGQGLQFLFEYFSETQRNKGNFPGRFSGRQFSNSRSEMNVSTLELGDSALYLCASSLNEVGEQYFGPGTRLTVT.

The chain combines TRBV7-2 with TRBJ2-7; no firm D call. The CDR3 runs to 14 residues. The germline gives CDR1 SGHTA, CDR2 FQGNSA. V lost 2 bases to trimming and J lost 3 bases, with 11 bases between them. The CDR3 loop is CASSLTYMNYEQYF. CDR3 nucleotide sequence: TGTGCCAGCAGCTTAACATATATGAACTACGAGCAGTACTTC.

In its sample, this clonotype was seen a few times. This chain links TRBV19 with TRBJ2-1; 7 bases are a match to TRBD2. The V gene end was trimmed by 5 bases and the J gene end by 4 bases; junction bases not matched to a gene: 5. From germline, CDR1 is LNHDA and CDR2 SQIVND (reference sequence). There are 14 residues in the CDR3. The chain's CDR3 is CASSARETYNEQFF. CDR3 DNA: TGTGCCAGTAGTGCGCGGGAGACGTACAATGAGCAGTTCTTC.

The chain has TRBV6-1 and TRBJ1-6; D is unclear. The CDR3 is 15 residues long. Germline V gene data show CDR1 as MNHNS and CDR2 as SASEGT. V was trimmed by 6 bases and J by 5 bases, leaving 14 bases between them. In nucleotides, the CDR3 is TGTGCCAGCAGCCTCGTTGGACGTAATAATTCACCCCTCCACTTT. Protein: CASSLVGRNNSPLHF.